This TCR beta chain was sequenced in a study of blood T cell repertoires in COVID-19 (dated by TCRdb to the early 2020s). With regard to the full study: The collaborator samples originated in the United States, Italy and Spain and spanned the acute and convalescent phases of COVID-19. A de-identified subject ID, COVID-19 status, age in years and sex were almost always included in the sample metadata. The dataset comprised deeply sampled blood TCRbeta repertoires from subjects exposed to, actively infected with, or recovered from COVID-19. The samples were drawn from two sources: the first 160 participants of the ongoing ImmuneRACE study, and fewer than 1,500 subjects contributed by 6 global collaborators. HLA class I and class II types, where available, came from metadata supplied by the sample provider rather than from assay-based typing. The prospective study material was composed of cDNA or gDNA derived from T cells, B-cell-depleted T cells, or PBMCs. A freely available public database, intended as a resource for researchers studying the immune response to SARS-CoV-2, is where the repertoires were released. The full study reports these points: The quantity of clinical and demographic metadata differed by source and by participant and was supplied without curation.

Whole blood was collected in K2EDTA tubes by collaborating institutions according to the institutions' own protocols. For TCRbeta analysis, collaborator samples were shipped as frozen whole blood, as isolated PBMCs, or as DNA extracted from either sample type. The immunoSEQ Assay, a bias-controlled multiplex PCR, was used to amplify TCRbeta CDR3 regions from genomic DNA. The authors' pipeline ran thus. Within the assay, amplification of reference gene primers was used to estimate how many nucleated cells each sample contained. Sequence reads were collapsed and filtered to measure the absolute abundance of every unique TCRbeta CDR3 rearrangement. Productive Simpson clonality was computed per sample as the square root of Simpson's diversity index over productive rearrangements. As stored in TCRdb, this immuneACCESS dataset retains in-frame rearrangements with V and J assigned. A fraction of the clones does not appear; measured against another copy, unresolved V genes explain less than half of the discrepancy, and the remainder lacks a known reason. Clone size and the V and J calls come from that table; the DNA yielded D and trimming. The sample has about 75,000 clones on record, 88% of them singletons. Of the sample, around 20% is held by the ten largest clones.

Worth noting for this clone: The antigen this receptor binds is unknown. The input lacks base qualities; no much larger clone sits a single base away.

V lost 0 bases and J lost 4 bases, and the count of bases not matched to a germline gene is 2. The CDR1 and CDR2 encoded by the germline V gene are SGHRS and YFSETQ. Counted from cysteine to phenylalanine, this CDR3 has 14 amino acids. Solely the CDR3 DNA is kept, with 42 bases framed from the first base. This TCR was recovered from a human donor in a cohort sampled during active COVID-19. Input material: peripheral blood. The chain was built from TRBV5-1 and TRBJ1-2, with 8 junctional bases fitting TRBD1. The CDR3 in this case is CASSLGTGSYGYTF. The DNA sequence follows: TGCGCCAGCAGCTTGGGGACAGGGAGCTATGGCTACACCTTC.